The 16 T cell receptor beta chains listed next were all sequenced from one sample in a study of OX40 agonist ivuxolimab in advanced cancers. Library preparation employed the immunoSEQ multiplex PCR assay. TCRdb mirrors the immuneACCESS table, restricted to in-frame sequences. Some clones are absent from its copies; in checked studies, under half trace to an unresolved V gene, and the reason for the others is unknown. This sample comprises about 59,000 clones, about 89% of them detected only once. The ten largest clones capture around 0.38% of the sample. The sequences come from CD4+ or CD8+ T cells sorted from blood, collected in a trial of the OX40 agonist ivuxolimab. These receptors originate from an adult with an advanced solid tumor such as melanoma, head and neck, liver or kidney cancer.

The chain joins TRBV6-5 to TRBJ1-1; the D is unclear. The CDR3 sequence is 15 residues long. In germline, CDR1 is MNHEY, CDR2 SVGAGI. The V end lost 0 bases, the J end lost 1 base, and 9 bases lay between the germline ends. The CDR3: CASSYSQISNTEAFF. The CDR3 nucleotides are TGTGCCAGCAGTTACTCGCAGATTTCGAACACTGAAGCTTTCTTT.

CDR3 loop: CASSFPGGGNTIYF. DNA of the CDR3: TGTGCCAGCAGCTTCCCGGGAGGTGGAAACACCATATATTTT. The chain joins TRBV5-5 to TRBJ1-3; D is uncertain. V lost 2 bases and J lost 3, with 9 bases in between. The CDR3 has 14 amino acids. The germline V gene encodes CDR1 SGHKS and CDR2 YYEKEE (reference sequence).

The chain carries TRBV5-4 and TRBJ2-3; D gene unclear. This CDR3 spans 14 amino acids. Germline V gene sequence: CDR1 SGHNT, CDR2 YYREEE (reference sequence). Trimming removed 3 bases from V and 1 base from J, with 9 bases in between. The CDR3 DNA reads TGTGCCAGCAGCTCCTTCAAGGGCACAGATACGCAGTATTTT. This sequence encodes CASSSFKGTDTQYF.

This chain connects TRBV30 to TRBJ1-3; TRBD1 is a possible D gene (5 bases). V gave up 0 bases and J gave up 3 bases, with 12 bases separating them. The CDR3 extends over 15 amino acids. Germline V lookup: CDR1 GTSNPN, CDR2 SVGIG (reference sequence). CDR3 DNA: TGTGCCTGGAGTGTACACCAGGGATATGGAAACACCATATATTTT. As protein: CAWSVHQGYGNTIYF.

The chain has TRBV9 and TRBJ2-7, with D possibly TRBD2 on 6 matching bases. This CDR3 comprises 15 residues. The V gene's germline CDR1 is SGDLS and CDR2 YYNGEE. V lost 4 bases, J lost 0 bases, and 14 bases lay in between. The chain's CDR3 is CASSPRGSGSYEQYF. The CDR3 coding sequence is TGTGCCAGCAGCCCCCGGGGTAGCGGCTCCTACGAGCAGTACTTC.

This clone has just one count. The gene calls are TRBV19 and TRBJ1-5; D is possibly TRBD1 (5 bases). The CDR3 length is 15 residues. Germline V gene data show CDR1 as LNHDA and CDR2 as SQIVND (reference sequence). Trimming stripped 4 bases from V and 3 bases from J, with 13 bases between. CDR3: CASSTKGASNQPQHF. The CDR3 bases are TGTGCCAGTAGTACCAAAGGGGCCTCCAATCAGCCCCAGCATTTT. Using reference TRBV19 and TRBJ1-5 for the parts outside the CDR3, the full variable domain is DGGITQSPKYLFRKEGQNVTLSCEQNLNHDAMYWYRQDPGQGLRLIYYSQIVNDFQKGDIAEGYSVSREKKESFPLTVTSAQKNPTAFYLCASSTKGASNQPQHFGDGTRLSIL.

The rearrangement links TRBV25-1 to TRBJ2-3; tentative D call: TRBD1 (5 bases). Germline assignment: CDR1 MGHDK and CDR2 SYGVNS. There are 15 residues in the CDR3. The ends were cut back, 5 bases at V and 3 bases at J, with 15 bases in the middle. Here the CDR3 reads CASSNEAGRTDTQYF. CDR3 DNA sequence: TGTGCCAGCAGTAATGAGGCAGGGCGGACAGATACGCAGTATTTT.

The gene calls are TRBV30 and TRBJ2-2; 8 nucleotides agree with TRBD1. The CDR3 spans 14 residues. V lost 4 bases to trimming and J lost 1 base; unmatched junction nucleotides: 2. Germline V gene sequence: CDR1 GTSNPN, CDR2 SVGIG (reference sequence). The CDR3 spells CAWKDRVNTGELFF. In DNA, the CDR3 is TGTGCCTGGAAGGACAGGGTGAACACCGGGGAGCTGTTTTTT.

This clone was detected only once. V gene TRBV11-2 combines with J gene TRBJ2-7; D may be TRBD1 or TRBD2 (7 bases each). The CDR3 loop spans 14 amino acids. Trimming removed 4 bases from V and 3 bases from J, with 13 bases in between. Germline values: CDR1 SGHAT, CDR2 FQNNGV. The CDR3 DNA sequence: TGTGCCAGCAGCTCCAGGGGGGGGATCTACGAGCAGTACTTC. Its translation: CASSSRGGIYEQYF.

The rearrangement uses TRBV5-1 and TRBJ2-5; D might be TRBD1 (7 bases). The CDR3 is made up of 15 amino acids. In germline, CDR1 is SGHRS, CDR2 YFSETQ. With 4 bases removed from V and 5 bases from J, the gap between germline ends came to 18 bases. Here the CDR3 reads CASSAGQSTGETQYF. The CDR3 nucleotides read TGCGCCAGCAGCGCGGGACAGTCAACGGGGGAGACCCAGTACTTC.

V usage is TRBV4-1 and J usage is TRBJ1-2; D ambiguous. Trimming took 1 base from V and 4 from J, leaving 10 bases between them. The CDR3 has 14 residues. Germline CDR1 is MGHRA and CDR2 is YSYEKL. This chain's CDR3 is CASSQGAFTYGYTF. CDR3 in DNA: TGCGCCAGCAGCCAAGGGGCCTTCACCTATGGCTACACCTTC.

V gene TRBV7-2 combines with J gene TRBJ2-2; 10 nucleotides line up with TRBD1. Germline CDR1 reads SGHTA; CDR2 reads FQGNSA. The CDR3 runs 15 residues. V shed 2 bases, J shed 6 bases, and the junction held 3 bases outside the gene matches. The CDR3 DNA follows: TGTGCCAGCAGCTTATGGACAGGGGGGCCCGGGGAGCTGTTTTTT. Its protein product is CASSLWTGGPGELFF.

The chain employs TRBV5-5 and TRBJ2-3, with a possible D match to TRBD1 (5 bases). Trimming pared 0 bases from V and 3 bases from J, leaving 11 bases between. CDR3 length equals 15 residues. Germline V gene sequence: CDR1 SGHKS, CDR2 YYEKEE (reference sequence). For the CDR3, the DNA is TGTGCCAGCAGCTTGGGGGGCTTTTGGACAGATACGCAGTATTTT. Encoded protein: CASSLGGFWTDTQYF.

This clone was counted a single time. The chain joins TRBV28 to TRBJ2-3; 13 bases align to TRBD2. This CDR3 region has 17 residues. The germline gives CDR1 MDHEN, CDR2 SYDVKM. Losses at the gene ends were 2 bases for V and 4 bases for J; bases not matched to a gene: 6. Here the CDR3 reads CASSLGRTSGSADTQYF. In DNA, the CDR3 is TGTGCCAGCAGTTTAGGACGGACTAGCGGGAGCGCAGATACGCAGTATTTT.

The CDR3 bases are TGCGCCAGCAGCTTGGACTCTCACCAAGAGACCCAGTACTTC. The encoded protein is CASSLDSHQETQYF. The V gene is TRBV5-1, the J gene TRBJ2-5; D remains ambiguous. V gave up 0 bases and J gave up 0 bases, with 6 bases separating them. Germline V gene sequence: CDR1 SGHRS, CDR2 YFSETQ. The CDR3 spans 14 residues.

The V call is TRBV29-1, the J call TRBJ2-1; D remains unclear. CDR1 and CDR2 from the germline V gene are SQVTM and ANQGSEA. The ends were cut back, 1 base at V and 3 bases at J, with 7 bases in the middle. This CDR3 has 13 residues. CDR3 sequence reads: CSVEGRLYNEQFF. In nucleotides, the CDR3 is TGCAGCGTTGAAGGACGGCTCTACAATGAGCAGTTCTTC.